The 20 T cell receptor beta chains listed next were all sequenced from one sample in a study of identical twins. TCRdb reprocessed the 5' RACE reads via MiXCR and lists one record per CDR3 protein. The data hold fewer than 800,000 distinct CDR3 sequences, with roughly 7.2% observed a single time. A further study also used this sample, focusing on yellow fever vaccine responses in identical twins.

Source material: PBMCs. These receptors were taken from a woman in her late teens or twenties in good health.

This clonotype was counted at least ten times. CDR3 sequence: CASSFPTQPQHF. As DNA, the CDR3 is TGTGCCAGCAGTTTCCCTACTCAGCCCCAGCATTTT. The rearrangement links TRBV27 to TRBJ1-5, with unresolved D. Germline lookup yields CDR1 MNHEY and CDR2 SMNVEV (reference sequence). CDR3 length equals 12 residues. Trimming removed 3 bases at V and 6 bases at J, with 6 bases between.

This clonotype was detected many times. The chain combines TRBV5-1 with TRBJ2-5; D call uncertain. The CDR3 sequence is 14 residues long. Germline CDR1 reads SGHRS; CDR2 reads YFSETQ. V was cut by 5 bases and J by 2 bases, with 13 bases left in between. The CDR3 sequence: CASRPQVTQETQYF. As DNA, the CDR3 is TGCGCCAGCAGACCTCAGGTGACTCAAGAGACCCAGTACTTC.

The V and J genes are TRBV4-1 and TRBJ1-2; D gene uncertain. Germline V gene lookup returns CDR1 MGHRA and CDR2 YSYEKL. Trimming took off 0 bases at V and 0 bases at J, with 8 bases between the two ends. The length of the CDR3 is 15 residues. The CDR3 loop reads CASSQDSDSNYGYTF. CDR3 sequence (DNA): TGCGCCAGCAGCCAAGATTCCGACTCTAACTATGGCTACACCTTC.

This clonotype was seen only a few times. This chain uses TRBV5-5 with TRBJ2-4; D perhaps matches TRBD1 (5 bases). V was trimmed by 3 bases and J by 0 bases, leaving 13 bases between them. Per germline, CDR1 SGHKS and CDR2 YYEKEE (reference sequence). This CDR3 has 16 residues. The CDR3 here is CASSSQDTLAKNIQYF. The CDR3 region has the DNA TGTGCCAGCAGCTCGCAGGACACTCTAGCCAAAAACATTCAGTACTTC.

This clonotype was seen many times. The chain links TRBV12-3 or TRBV12-4 to TRBJ2-3, with D unclear. Trimming left V 0 bases short and J 2 bases short, with 9 bases between. The CDR3 loop spans 15 amino acids. CDR3 in DNA: TGTGCCAGCAGTTTAGCCTCATACCTCACAGATACGCAGTATTTT. Its translation: CASSLASYLTDTQYF.

This clonotype has just a few counts. The chain couples TRBV6-2 or TRBV6-3 to TRBJ2-1, with 9 bases identical to TRBD2. CDR3 length: 20 residues. With V trimmed by 2 bases and J by 0 bases, 14 bases remained unmatched. Germline loops: CDR1 MNHEY, CDR2 SVGEGT. CDR3: CASSYVELPREGRSYNEQFF. CDR3 DNA sequence: TGTGCCAGCAGTTACGTAGAACTTCCGCGGGAGGGCCGCTCCTACAATGAGCAGTTCTTC.

This clonotype was found many times. This chain links TRBV12-3 or TRBV12-4 with TRBJ2-3; no firm D call. Trimming took off 5 bases at V and 8 bases at J, with 8 bases between the two ends. The length of the CDR3 is 11 residues. CDR3 DNA: TGTGCCAGCAGTCCCTCCGGTACGCAGTATTTT. Amino acid sequence: CASSPSGTQYF.

This clonotype was recorded a few times. The chain is built from TRBV29-1 and TRBJ2-1, with D hard to call. CDR3 size: 12 residues. The V end was cut by 3 bases, the J end by 5 bases, with 8 bases between. The germline CDR1 and CDR2 sequences are SQVTM and ANQGSEA. The CDR3 sequence is CSVESLNNEQFF. The CDR3 DNA follows: TGCAGCGTTGAGTCTCTGAACAATGAGCAGTTCTTC.

This clonotype was seen at least ten times. The rearrangement links TRBV4-1 to TRBJ2-1; 8 bases are shared with TRBD1. The ends lost 1 base at V and 7 bases at J; junction bases unmatched: 9. Germline lookup yields CDR1 MGHRA and CDR2 YSYEKL. The CDR3 covers 16 residues. The CDR3 sequence: CASSQVIRGRGNEQFF. CDR3 DNA: TGCGCCAGCAGCCAAGTTATCAGGGGGCGCGGGAATGAGCAGTTCTTC.

This clonotype was seen many times. The chain joins TRBV6-1 to TRBJ2-7; 11 nucleotides line up with TRBD2. Trimming removed 6 bases from V and 3 bases from J; junction bases left unmatched: 4. CDR1 is MNHNS, CDR2 SASEGT, per germline. The CDR3 is 14 amino acids. The CDR3 here is CASSRLAGNYEQYF. The CDR3 DNA reads as TGTGCCAGCAGCAGACTAGCGGGAAACTACGAGCAGTACTTC.

This clonotype was detected ten times or more. This rearrangement joins TRBV20-1 to TRBJ2-3; D remains ambiguous. Germline V gene sequence: CDR1 DFQATT, CDR2 SNEGSKA (reference sequence). CDR3 size: 11 residues. Trimming shortened V by 1 base and J by 3 bases, and 2 bases separated the two germline ends. CDR3 DNA sequence: TGCAGTGCTAGAGTTACAGATACGCAGTATTTT. This codes for CSARVTDTQYF.

The gene calls are TRBV10-3 and TRBJ2-7; 8 positions match TRBD1. The germline CDR1 and CDR2 sequences are ENHRY and SYGVKD. The CDR3 has 16 residues. V was clipped by 6 bases and J by 0 bases; unmatched bases: 10. CDR3 nucleotide sequence: TGTGCCATCAGCCCGAACAGGGGGAAAAGCTCCTACGAGCAGTACTTC. Its translation: CAISPNRGKSSYEQYF.

This clonotype turned up a few times. This rearrangement joins TRBV5-1 to TRBJ2-3; D is unclear. V was shortened by 5 bases and J by 1 base, with 8 bases between the two germline ends. This CDR3 has 13 amino acids. Germline assignment: CDR1 SGHRS and CDR2 YFSETQ. As DNA, the CDR3 is TGCGCCAGCAGATCTCAGGGCACAGATACGCAGTATTTT. It is translated as CASRSQGTDTQYF.

This clonotype turned up a few times. This chain uses TRBV28 with TRBJ1-5, with 7 bases identical to TRBD1. V trimming: 5 bases; J trimming: 3 bases; junction bases outside the gene matches: 4. CDR1 is MDHEN and CDR2 is SYDVKM in the germline V gene. The CDR3 consists of 14 residues. This CDR3 is CASSLGTDNQPQHF. As DNA, the CDR3 is TGTGCCAGCAGTCTAGGGACAGACAATCAGCCCCAGCATTTT. The variable domain in full, with the rest retrieved from reference TRBV28 and TRBJ1-5, is DVKVTQSSRYLVKRTGEKVFLECVQDMDHENMFWYRQDPGLGLRLIYFSYDVKMKEKGDIPEGYSVSREKKERFSLILESASTNQTSMYLCASSLGTDNQPQHFGDGTRLSIL.

This rearrangement joins TRBV10-3 to TRBJ1-4, with D unclear. CDR3 length: 12 residues. Germline V gene data show CDR1 as ENHRY and CDR2 as SYGVKD. V was cut by 4 bases and J by 3 bases, with 3 bases left in between. The CDR3 DNA is TGTGCCATCAGTGGGTCTAATGAAAAACTGTTTTTT. It translates to CAISGSNEKLFF.

This clonotype appeared many times. This chain uses TRBV2 with TRBJ2-7; D might be TRBD2 (5 bases). The germline V gene encodes CDR1 SNHLY and CDR2 FYNNEI. With 10 bases removed from V and 6 bases from J, the gap between germline ends came to 13 bases. The CDR3 consists of 11 residues. The CDR3: CATGVALEQYF. Written as DNA, the CDR3 is TGTGCCACCGGGGTAGCTCTCGAGCAGTACTTC. The full variable domain, rest sourced from reference TRBV2 and TRBJ2-7, is EPEVTQTPSHQVTQMGQEVILRCVPISNHLYFYWYRQILGQKVEFLVSFYNNEISEKSEIFDDQFSVERPDGSNFTLKIRSTKLEDSAMYFCATGVALEQYFGPGTRLTVT.

This sequence joins TRBV28 and TRBJ2-7; unclear D gene. V shed 8 bases and J shed 2 bases, with 13 bases lying between them. The CDR3 is 13 amino acids. From germline, CDR1 is MDHEN and CDR2 SYDVKM. For the CDR3, the DNA is TGTGCCAGCTGGGCCCAACACGCCTACGAGCAGTACTTC. Protein product: CASWAQHAYEQYF.

The table lists this clonotype with a few counts. This chain joins TRBV19 and TRBJ2-2; D gene ambiguous. The CDR3 covers 14 residues. Germline V gives CDR1 LNHDA, CDR2 SQIVND (reference sequence). V lost 3 bases and J lost 4, with 9 bases in between. CDR3 residues: CASSMQAFTGELFF. In nucleotides, the CDR3 is TGTGCCAGTAGTATGCAGGCTTTCACCGGGGAGCTGTTTTTT.

This clonotype was seen at least ten times. The chain links TRBV20-1 to TRBJ2-1; TRBD2 aligns across 7 bases. Losses at the gene ends were 0 bases for V and 7 bases for J; bases not matched to a gene: 12. CDR3 length equals 16 residues. Germline V lookup: CDR1 DFQATT, CDR2 SNEGSKA (reference sequence). DNA for the CDR3: TGCAGTGCTAGAGATATCTCCCCCAGCGGGGTAAATGAGCAGTTCTTC. Amino acid sequence: CSARDISPSGVNEQFF.

As regards this clonotype: Given a much more abundant clone one base away, this may be a read error. This sequence joins TRBV11-2 and TRBJ2-1, with 7 bases identical to TRBD1. Germline CDR1 reads SGHAT; CDR2 reads FQNNGV. The CDR3 length is 15 residues. Germline trimming cut 5 bases from V and 5 bases from J; bases unmatched to any gene: 9. The CDR3 loop is CASSPETGINNEQFF. The CDR3 DNA is TGTGCCAGCAGCCCCGAGACAGGGATAAACAATGAGCAGTTCTTC.